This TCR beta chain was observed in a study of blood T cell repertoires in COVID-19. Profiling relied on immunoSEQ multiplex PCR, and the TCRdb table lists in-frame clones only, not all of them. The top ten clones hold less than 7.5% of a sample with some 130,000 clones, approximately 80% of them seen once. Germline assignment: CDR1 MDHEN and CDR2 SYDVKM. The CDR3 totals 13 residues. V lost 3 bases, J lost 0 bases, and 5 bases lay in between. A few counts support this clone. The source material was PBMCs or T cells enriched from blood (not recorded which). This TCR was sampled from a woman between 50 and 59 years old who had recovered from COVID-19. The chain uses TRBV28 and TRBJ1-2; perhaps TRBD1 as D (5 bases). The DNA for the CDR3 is TGTGCCAGCAGTTTCAGGGCTAACTATGGCTACACCTTC. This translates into CASSFRANYGYTF.